This T cell receptor beta chain was identified in a study of CD8+CD57+ T cells in acquired aplastic anemia. Study background: Each DNA sample taken from sorted CD4+ and CD8+ cells came to 3 to 4 ug on average.

Sequencing was done on patients that had shown CD8+CD57+ cell expansion by flow cytometry. CDR3 and TCR beta VDJ profiling relied on genomic DNA as the template. TCRdb processed the reads anew with MiXCR; each CDR3 protein has one entry. Of 200,000 to 250,000 distinct CDR3 sequences in the sample, roughly 60% were seen once. The CDR3 covers 14 residues. Germline CDR1 reads MGHDK; CDR2 reads SYGVNS. V dropped 7 bases and J dropped 6; count of bases not matched to a gene: 7. Input material: sorted CD4+, CD8+, or CD8+CD57+ T cells (not recorded which) from PBMCs. The receptor was derived from a human donor with aplastic anemia. The V gene is TRBV25-1, the J gene TRBJ1-2; 11 nucleotides match TRBD1. The CDR3 sequence is CASTSGTGGNGYTF. CDR3 in DNA: TGTGCCAGCACCTCTGGGACAGGGGGGAATGGCTACACCTTC.